This T cell receptor (beta chain) was identified in a study of control samples from healthy donors and cancer patients. This clone was seen a single time. Trimming cost V 0 bases and J 4 bases, with 13 bases left between them. Germline CDR1 is MNHEY and CDR2 is SVGAGI. The CDR3 is made up of 16 amino acids. Method: immunoSEQ multiplex PCR; TCRdb's copy keeps in-frame clones and lacks some. The table lists over 100,000 clones, 90% of them singletons. The rearrangement uses TRBV6-5 and TRBJ1-3; D ambiguous. Sequencing was done on a sample of blood. This TCR was sampled from a man between 40 and 49 years old in good health. CDR3 DNA: TGTGCCAGCAGTTACTCATGGTATCCGACCGGAAACACCATATATTTT. Its protein is CASSYSWYPTGNTIYF.